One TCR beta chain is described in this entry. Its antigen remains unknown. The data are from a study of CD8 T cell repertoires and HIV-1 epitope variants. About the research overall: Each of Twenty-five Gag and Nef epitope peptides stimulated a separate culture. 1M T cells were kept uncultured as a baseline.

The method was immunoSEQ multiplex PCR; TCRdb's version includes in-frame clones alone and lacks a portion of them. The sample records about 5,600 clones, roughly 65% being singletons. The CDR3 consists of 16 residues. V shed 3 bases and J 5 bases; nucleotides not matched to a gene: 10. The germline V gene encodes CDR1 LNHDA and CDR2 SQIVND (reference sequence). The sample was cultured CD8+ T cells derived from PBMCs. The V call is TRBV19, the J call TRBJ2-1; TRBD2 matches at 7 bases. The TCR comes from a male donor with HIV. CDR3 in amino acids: CASSMAGVWMDNEQFF. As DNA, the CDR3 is TGTGCCAGTAGTATGGCGGGGGTTTGGATGGACAATGAGCAGTTCTTC.